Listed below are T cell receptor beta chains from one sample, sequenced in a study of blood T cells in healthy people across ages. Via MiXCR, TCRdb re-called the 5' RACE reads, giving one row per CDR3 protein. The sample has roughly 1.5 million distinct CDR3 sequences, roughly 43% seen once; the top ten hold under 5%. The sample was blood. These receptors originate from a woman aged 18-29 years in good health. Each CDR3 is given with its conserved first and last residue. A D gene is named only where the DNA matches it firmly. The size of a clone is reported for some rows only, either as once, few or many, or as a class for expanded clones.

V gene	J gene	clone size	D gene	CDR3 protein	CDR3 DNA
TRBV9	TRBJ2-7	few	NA	CASSIGTISEQYF	TGTGCCAGCAGCATCGGGACAATCTCCGAGCAGTACTTC
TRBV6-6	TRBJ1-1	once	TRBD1	CASSYAGQGMAEAFF	TGTGCCAGCAGTTACGCGGGACAGGGAATGGCTGAAGCTTTCTTT
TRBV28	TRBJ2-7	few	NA	CASSLPVRVAYEQYF	TGTGCCAGCAGTTTGCCAGTCAGGGTAGCCTACGAGCAGTACTTC
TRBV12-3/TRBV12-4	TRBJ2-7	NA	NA	CASSFMGDSYEQYF	TGTGCCAGCAGTTTTATGGGGGACTCCTACGAGCAGTACTTC
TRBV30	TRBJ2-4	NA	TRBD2	CAWSPRTSGQDIQYF	TGTGCCTGGAGCCCACGGACTAGCGGACAGGACATTCAGTACTTC
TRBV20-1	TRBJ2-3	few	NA	CSARERGGRGTDTQYF	TGCAGTGCTAGAGAGAGAGGGGGGCGGGGTACAGATACGCAGTATTTT
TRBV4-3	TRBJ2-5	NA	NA	CASSQEDSSGSQGETQYF	TGCGCCAGCAGCCAAGAAGATTCGAGCGGATCTCAGGGGGAGACCCAGTACTTC
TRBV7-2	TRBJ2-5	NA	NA	CASSLSAGQETQYF	TGTGCCAGCAGCTTATCGGCGGGACAAGAGACCCAGTACTTC
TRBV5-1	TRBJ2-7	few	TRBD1	CASSWTGDDPSEQYF	TGCGCCAGCAGCTGGACAGGGGACGATCCCTCCGAGCAGTACTTC
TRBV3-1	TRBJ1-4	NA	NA	CASSQGRTSNEKLFF	TGTGCCAGCAGCCAAGGGAGGACTTCGAATGAAAAACTGTTTTTT
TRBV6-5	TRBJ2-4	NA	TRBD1	CASSNTDRAGIQYF	TGTGCCAGCAGTAACACCGACAGGGCTGGCATTCAGTACTTC
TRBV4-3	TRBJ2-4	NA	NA	CASSHSGRLNIQYF	TGCGCCAGCAGCCATTCTGGACGCCTAAACATTCAGTACTTC
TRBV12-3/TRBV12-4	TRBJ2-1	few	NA	CASRAVPSSYNEQFF	TGTGCCAGCAGAGCTGTACCGAGCTCCTACAATGAGCAGTTCTTC
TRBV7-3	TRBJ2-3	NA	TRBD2	CASSWGLPTDTQYF	TGTGCCAGCAGCTGGGGACTACCCACAGATACGCAGTATTTT
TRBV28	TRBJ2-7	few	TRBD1	CASSPDRVSYEQYF	TGTGCCAGCAGCCCGGACAGGGTTTCCTACGAGCAGTACTTC
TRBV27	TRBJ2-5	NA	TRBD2	CASSFRGVGETQYF	TGTGCCAGCAGTTTTCGGGGGGTTGGAGAGACCCAGTACTTC
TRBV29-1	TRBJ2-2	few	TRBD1	CSVTGGTGELFF	TGCAGCGTCACAGGGGGCACCGGGGAGCTGTTTTTT
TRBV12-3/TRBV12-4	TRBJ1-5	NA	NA	CASSAGVRNQPQHF	TGTGCCAGCAGTGCAGGGGTTCGAAATCAGCCCCAGCATTTT